This note documents a single TCR beta chain sequence. The sample originates from a study of blood T cell repertoires in COVID-19. CDR1 is SEHNR, CDR2 FQNEAQ, per germline (reference sequence). CDR3 length equals 16 residues. V was pared by 1 base and J by 3 bases, with 13 bases between. TCRdb's copy holds only in-frame clones and misses some; the assay was immunoSEQ multiplex PCR. Among about 310,000 clones listed, about 90% were seen once. Material for sequencing was peripheral blood. V gene TRBV7-9 combines with J gene TRBJ1-3, with TRBD1 as a possible D gene (6 bases). The sequence was collected from a woman in her forties or fifties who had recovered from COVID-19. CDR3 in DNA: TGTGCCAGCAGCTTAGTCATCCAACAGGGTGGAAACACCATATATTTT. Translation gives CASSLVIQQGGNTIYF.